This paragraph reports one T cell receptor beta chain. Its antigen is not identified. This entry belongs to a study of tumour-infiltrating T cells in Burkitt lymphoma. In the study overall: The Burkitt lymphoma cohort spanned all epidemiological subtypes. Overall and progression-free survival were predicted by productive clonality. Findings and limits, study-wide: Many Burkitt lymphoma patients shared several public clonotypes.

The table came from immunoSEQ multiplex PCR; TCRdb's copy has only in-frame clones and leaves some out. The data contain about 50,000 clones, roughly 30% of them singletons. Sequences were obtained from tumor tissue. The clonotype originates from a human donor with Burkitt lymphoma.

The CDR3 spells CSASRESGYTF. Here the CDR3 DNA reads TGCAGTGCTAGTAGGGAGAGCGGCTACACCTTC. J is TRBJ1-2 and V is TRBV20-1, with D unclear. Trimming took 3 bases from V and 8 from J, leaving 10 bases between them. CDR1 is DFQATT, CDR2 SNEGSKA, per germline (reference sequence). This CDR3 spans 11 amino acids.